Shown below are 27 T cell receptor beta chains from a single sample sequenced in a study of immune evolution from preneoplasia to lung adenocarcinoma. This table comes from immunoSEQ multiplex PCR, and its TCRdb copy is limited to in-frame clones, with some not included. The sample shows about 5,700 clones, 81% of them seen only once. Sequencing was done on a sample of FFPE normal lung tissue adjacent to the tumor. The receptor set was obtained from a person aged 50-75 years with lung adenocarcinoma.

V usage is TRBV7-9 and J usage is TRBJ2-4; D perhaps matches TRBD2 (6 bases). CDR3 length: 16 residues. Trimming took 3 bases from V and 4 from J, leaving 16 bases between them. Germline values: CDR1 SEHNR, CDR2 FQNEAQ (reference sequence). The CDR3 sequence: CASSFFSGDGKNIQYF. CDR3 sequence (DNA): TGTGCCAGCAGCTTTTTCTCGGGAGATGGTAAAAACATTCAGTACTTC.

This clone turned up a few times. CDR3 sequence (DNA): TGCAGTGCTGGTAGGGATGGCTACACCTTC. This gives the protein CSAGRDGYTF. The chain carries TRBV20-1 and TRBJ1-2; D is undetermined. This CDR3 has 10 residues. Germline-derived CDR1 and CDR2 are DFQATT and SNEGSKA (reference sequence). V lost 5 bases to trimming and J lost 6 bases, with 7 bases between them.

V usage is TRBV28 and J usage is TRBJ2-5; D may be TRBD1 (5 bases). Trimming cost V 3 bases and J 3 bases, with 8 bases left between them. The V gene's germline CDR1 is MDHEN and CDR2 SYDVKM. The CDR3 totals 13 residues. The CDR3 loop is CASSFDSKETQYF. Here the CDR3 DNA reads TGTGCCAGCAGTTTTGACAGCAAAGAGACCCAGTACTTC. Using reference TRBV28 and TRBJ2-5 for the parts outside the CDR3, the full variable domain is DVKVTQSSRYLVKRTGEKVFLECVQDMDHENMFWYRQDPGLGLRLIYFSYDVKMKEKGDIPEGYSVSREKKERFSLILESASTNQTSMYLCASSFDSKETQYFGPGTRLLVL.

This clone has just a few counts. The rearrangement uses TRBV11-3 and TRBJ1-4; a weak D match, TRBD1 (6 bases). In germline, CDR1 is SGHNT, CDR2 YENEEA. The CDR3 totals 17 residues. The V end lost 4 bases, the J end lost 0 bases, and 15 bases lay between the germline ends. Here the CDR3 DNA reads TGTGCCAGCAGCTCGGTGGGGGCTCGTACAACTAATGAAAAACTGTTTTTT. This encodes CASSSVGARTTNEKLFF. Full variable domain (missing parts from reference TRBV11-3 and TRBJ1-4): EAGVVQSPRYKIIEKKQPVAFWCNPISGHNTLYWYLQNLGQGPELLIRYENEEAVDDSQLPKDRFSAERLKGVDSTLKIQPAELGDSAVYLCASSSVGARTTNEKLFFGSGTQLSVL.

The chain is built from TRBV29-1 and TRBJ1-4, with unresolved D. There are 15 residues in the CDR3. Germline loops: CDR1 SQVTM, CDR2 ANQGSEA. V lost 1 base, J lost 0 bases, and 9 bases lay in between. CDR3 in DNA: TGCAGCGTTGAAGGCCGGCCGACAACTAATGAAAAACTGTTTTTT. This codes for CSVEGRPTTNEKLFF.

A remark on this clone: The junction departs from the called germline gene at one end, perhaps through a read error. In DNA, the CDR3 is TGTGCCAGCAGCTTGAGGGGACAGGGCACAAATACGCAGTATTTT. Its translation: CASSLRGQGTNTQYF. This chain joins TRBV5-5 and TRBJ2-3; 9 bases are a match to TRBD1. This CDR3 spans 15 amino acids. The V gene's germline CDR1 is SGHKS and CDR2 YYEKEE (reference sequence).

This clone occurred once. CDR3 nucleotide sequence: TGTGCCAGCGGAAAGGTGAACACCGGGGAGCTGTTTTTT. Translating gives CASGKVNTGELFF. V usage is TRBV28 and J usage is TRBJ2-2, with D unresolved. The V gene's germline CDR1 is MDHEN and CDR2 SYDVKM. V gave up 8 bases and J gave up 1 base, with 8 bases separating them. The CDR3 is made up of 13 amino acids.

This CDR3 reads CASSPQWLASGIHTDTQYF. The CDR3 region has the DNA TGTGCCAGCAGCCCACAGTGGCTGGCTAGCGGGATCCACACGGATACGCAGTATTTT. The rearrangement joins TRBV7-9 to TRBJ2-3; the match to TRBD2 covers 9 bases. The trim removed 5 bases at V and 6 bases at J, leaving 21 bases unmatched. The CDR3 covers 19 residues. Germline lookup yields CDR1 SEHNR and CDR2 FQNEAQ (reference sequence).

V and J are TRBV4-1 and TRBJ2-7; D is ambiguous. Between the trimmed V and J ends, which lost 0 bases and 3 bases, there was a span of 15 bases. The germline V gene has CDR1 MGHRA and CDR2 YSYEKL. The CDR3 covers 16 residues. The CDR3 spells CASSQDYPGVSYEQYF. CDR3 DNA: TGCGCCAGCAGCCAAGATTATCCTGGGGTCAGCTACGAGCAGTACTTC.

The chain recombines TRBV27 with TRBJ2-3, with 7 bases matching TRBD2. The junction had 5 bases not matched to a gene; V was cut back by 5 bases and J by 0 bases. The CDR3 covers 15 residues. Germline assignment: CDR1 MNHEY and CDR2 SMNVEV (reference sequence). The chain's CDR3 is CASSPFSGSTDTQYF. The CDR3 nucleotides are TGTGCCAGCAGTCCATTTAGCGGGAGCACAGATACGCAGTATTTT.

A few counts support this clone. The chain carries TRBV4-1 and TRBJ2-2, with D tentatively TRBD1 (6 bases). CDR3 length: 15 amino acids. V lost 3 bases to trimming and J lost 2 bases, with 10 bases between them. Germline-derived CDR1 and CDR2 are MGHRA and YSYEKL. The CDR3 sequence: CASSHTQGNTGELFF. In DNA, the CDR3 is TGCGCCAGCAGCCACACACAGGGAAACACCGGGGAGCTGTTTTTT.

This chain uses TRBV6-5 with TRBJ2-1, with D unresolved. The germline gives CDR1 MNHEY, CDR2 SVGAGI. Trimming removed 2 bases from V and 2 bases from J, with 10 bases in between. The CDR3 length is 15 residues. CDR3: CASSYSQIAYNEQFF. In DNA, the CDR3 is TGTGCCAGCAGTTACAGTCAGATAGCCTACAATGAGCAGTTCTTC.

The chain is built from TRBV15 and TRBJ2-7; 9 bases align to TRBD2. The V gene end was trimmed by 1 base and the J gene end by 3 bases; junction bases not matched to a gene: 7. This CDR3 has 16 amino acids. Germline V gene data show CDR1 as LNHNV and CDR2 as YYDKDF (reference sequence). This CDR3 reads CATSRGGTSRFYEQYF. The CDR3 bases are TGTGCCACCAGCAGAGGAGGGACTAGCAGATTCTACGAGCAGTACTTC.

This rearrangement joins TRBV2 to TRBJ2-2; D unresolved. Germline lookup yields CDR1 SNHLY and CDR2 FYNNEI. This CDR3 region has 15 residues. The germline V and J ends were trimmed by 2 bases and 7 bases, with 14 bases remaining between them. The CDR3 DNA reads TGTGCCAGCAGTGAAAGTTTCAGCATGGGCGGGGAGCTGTTTTTT. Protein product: CASSESFSMGGELFF. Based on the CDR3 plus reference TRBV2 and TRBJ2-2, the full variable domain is EPEVTQTPSHQVTQMGQEVILRCVPISNHLYFYWYRQILGQKVEFLVSFYNNEISEKSEIFDDQFSVERPDGSNFTLKIRSTKLEDSAMYFCASSESFSMGGELFFGEGSRLTVL.

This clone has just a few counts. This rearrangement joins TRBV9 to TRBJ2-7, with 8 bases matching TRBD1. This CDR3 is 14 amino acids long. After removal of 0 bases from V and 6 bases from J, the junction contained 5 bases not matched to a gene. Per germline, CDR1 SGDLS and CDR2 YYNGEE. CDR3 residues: CASSVGQGSPEQYF. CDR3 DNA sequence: TGTGCCAGCAGCGTAGGACAGGGGTCCCCCGAGCAGTACTTC. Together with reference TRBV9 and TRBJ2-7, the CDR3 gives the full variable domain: DSGVTQTPKHLITATGQRVTLRCSPRSGDLSVYWYQQSLDQGLQFLIQYYNGEERAKGNILERFSAQQFPDLHSELNLSSLELGDSALYFCASSVGQGSPEQYFGPGTRLTVT.

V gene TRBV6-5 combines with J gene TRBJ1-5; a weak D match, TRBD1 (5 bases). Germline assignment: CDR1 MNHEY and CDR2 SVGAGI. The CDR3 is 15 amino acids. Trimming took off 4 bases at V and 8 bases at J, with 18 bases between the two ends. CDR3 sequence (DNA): TGTGCCAGCAGTTCTTATCGGGGGGGTATCGAGCCCCAGCATTTT. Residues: CASSSYRGGIEPQHF.

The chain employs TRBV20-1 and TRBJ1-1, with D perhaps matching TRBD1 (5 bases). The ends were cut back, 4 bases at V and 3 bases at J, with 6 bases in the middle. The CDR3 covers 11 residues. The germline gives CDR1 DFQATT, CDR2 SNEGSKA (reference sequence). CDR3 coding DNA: TGCAGTGCTACGGGGGACACTGAAGCTTTCTTT. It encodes CSATGDTEAFF.

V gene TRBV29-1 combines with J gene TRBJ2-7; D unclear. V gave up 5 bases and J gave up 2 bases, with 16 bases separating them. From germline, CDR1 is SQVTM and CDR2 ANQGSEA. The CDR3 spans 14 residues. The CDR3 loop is CSVKADPPTYEQYF. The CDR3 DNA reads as TGCAGCGTTAAGGCGGACCCACCTACCTACGAGCAGTACTTC.

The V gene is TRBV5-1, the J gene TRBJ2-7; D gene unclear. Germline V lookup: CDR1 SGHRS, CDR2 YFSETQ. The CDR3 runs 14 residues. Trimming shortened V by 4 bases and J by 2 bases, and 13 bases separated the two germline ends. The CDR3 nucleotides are TGCGCCAGCAGCGAGTCAGTGAAAACCTACGAGCAGTACTTC. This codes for CASSESVKTYEQYF. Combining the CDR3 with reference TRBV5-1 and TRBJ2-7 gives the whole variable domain KAGVTQTPRYLIKTRGQQVTLSCSPISGHRSVSWYQQTPGQGLQFLFEYFSETQRNKGNFPGRFSGRQFSNSRSEMNVSTLELGDSALYLCASSESVKTYEQYFGPGTRLTVT.

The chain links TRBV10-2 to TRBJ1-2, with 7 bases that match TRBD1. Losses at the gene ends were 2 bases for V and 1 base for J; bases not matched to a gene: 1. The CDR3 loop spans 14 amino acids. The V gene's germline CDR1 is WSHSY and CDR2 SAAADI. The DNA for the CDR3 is TGCGCCAGCAGTGAGACAGGGGTTAACTATGGCTACACCTTC. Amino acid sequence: CASSETGVNYGYTF.

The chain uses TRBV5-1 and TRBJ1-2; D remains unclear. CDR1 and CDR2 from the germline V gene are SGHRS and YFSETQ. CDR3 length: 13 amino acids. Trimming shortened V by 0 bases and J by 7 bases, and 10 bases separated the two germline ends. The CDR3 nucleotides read TGCGCCAGCAGCTTGGAGGGATTACGTGGCTACACCTTC. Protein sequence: CASSLEGLRGYTF.

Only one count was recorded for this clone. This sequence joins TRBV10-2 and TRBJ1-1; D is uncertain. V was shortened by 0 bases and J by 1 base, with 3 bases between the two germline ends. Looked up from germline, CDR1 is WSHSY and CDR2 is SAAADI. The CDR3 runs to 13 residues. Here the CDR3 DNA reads TGCGCCAGCAGTGAGTCCCCGAACACTGAAGCTTTCTTT. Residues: CASSESPNTEAFF.

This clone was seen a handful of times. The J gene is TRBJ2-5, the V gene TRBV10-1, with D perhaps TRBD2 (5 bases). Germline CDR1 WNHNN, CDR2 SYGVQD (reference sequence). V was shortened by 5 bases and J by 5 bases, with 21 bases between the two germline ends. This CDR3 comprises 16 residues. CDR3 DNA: TGCGCCAGCAGTAGCGGAAAAAGAGGGCCACTCGAGACCCAGTACTTC. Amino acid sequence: CASSSGKRGPLETQYF.

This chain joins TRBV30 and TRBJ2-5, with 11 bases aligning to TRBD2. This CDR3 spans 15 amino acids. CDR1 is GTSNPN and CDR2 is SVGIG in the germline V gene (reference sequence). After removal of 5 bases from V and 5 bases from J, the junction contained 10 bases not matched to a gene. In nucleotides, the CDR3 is TGTGCCTGGGAGTCACTAGCGGGAGCAGGTGAGACCCAGTACTTC. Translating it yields CAWESLAGAGETQYF.

CDR3 nucleotide sequence: TGTGCCAGCAGTTTAAGGGACTCCCCCTCCTACGAGCAGTACTTC. Protein: CASSLRDSPSYEQYF. The genes are TRBV27 and TRBJ2-7, with D possibly matching TRBD2 (6 bases). Trimming left V 2 bases short and J 0 bases short, with 11 bases between. Germline CDR1 and CDR2: MNHEY and SMNVEV (reference sequence). This CDR3 contains 15 residues.

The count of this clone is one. CDR3 region: CASRFPRGLLSTDTQYF. Written as DNA, the CDR3 is TGTGCCAGCAGGTTCCCCAGGGGGCTCCTTAGCACAGATACGCAGTATTTT. The chain combines TRBV11-2 with TRBJ2-3, with 8 positions matching TRBD1. The CDR3 is 17 amino acids. The V and J ends lost 6 bases and 0 bases, in that order; junction bases with no gene match: 11. Germline lookup yields CDR1 SGHAT and CDR2 FQNNGV.

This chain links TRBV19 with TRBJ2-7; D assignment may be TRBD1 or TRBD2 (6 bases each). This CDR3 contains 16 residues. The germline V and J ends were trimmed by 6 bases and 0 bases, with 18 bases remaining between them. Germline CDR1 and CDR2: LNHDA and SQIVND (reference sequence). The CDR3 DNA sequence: TGTGCCAGTAGCGGGGGCCCTGGAAGAAGCTCCTACGAGCAGTACTTC. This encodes CASSGGPGRSSYEQYF.